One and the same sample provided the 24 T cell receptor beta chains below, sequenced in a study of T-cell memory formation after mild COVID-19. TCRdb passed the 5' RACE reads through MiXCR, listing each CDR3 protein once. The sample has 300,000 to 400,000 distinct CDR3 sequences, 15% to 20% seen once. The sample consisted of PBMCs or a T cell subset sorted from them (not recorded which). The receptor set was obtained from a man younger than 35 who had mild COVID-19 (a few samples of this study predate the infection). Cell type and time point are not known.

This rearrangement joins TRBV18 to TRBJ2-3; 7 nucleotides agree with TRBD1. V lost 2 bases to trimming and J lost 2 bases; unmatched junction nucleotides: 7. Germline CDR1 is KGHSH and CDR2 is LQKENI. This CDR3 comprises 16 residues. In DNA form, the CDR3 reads TGTGCCAGCTCACCAGATGACAGGGAATACACAGATACGCAGTATTTT. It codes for CASSPDDREYTDTQYF.

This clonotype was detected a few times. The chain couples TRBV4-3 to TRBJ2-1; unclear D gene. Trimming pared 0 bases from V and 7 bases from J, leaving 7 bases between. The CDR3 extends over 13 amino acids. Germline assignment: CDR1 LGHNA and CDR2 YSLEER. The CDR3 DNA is TGCGCCAGCAGCCAAGAGGGCAGGAATGAGCAGTTCTTC. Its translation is CASSQEGRNEQFF.

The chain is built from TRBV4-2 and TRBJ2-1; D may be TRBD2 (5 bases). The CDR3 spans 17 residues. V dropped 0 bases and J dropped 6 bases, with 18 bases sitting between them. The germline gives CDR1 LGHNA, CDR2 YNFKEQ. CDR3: CASSQDLGSPSGNEQFF. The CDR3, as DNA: TGTGCCAGCAGCCAAGATCTGGGGAGCCCCAGCGGCAATGAGCAGTTCTTC.

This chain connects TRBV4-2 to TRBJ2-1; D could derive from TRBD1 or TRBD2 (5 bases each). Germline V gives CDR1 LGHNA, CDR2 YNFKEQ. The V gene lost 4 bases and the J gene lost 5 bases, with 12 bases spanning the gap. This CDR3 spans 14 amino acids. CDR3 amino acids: CASSRDVVDNEQFF. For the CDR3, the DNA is TGTGCCAGCAGCCGGGACGTCGTAGACAATGAGCAGTTCTTC.

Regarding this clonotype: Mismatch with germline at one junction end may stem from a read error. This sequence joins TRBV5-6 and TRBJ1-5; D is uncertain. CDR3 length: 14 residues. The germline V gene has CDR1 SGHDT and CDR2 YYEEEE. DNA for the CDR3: TGTGCCAGCAGCTTGCGGGGTAGCAATCGGCCCCAGCATTTT. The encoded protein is CASSLRGSNRPQHF.

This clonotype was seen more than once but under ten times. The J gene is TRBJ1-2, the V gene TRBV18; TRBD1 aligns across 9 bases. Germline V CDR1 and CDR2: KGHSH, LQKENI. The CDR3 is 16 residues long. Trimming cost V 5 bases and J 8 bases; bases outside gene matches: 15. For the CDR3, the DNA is TGTGCCAGCTCAATCTCCGGGACAGGGTCCCTATCCGGCTACACCTTC. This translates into CASSISGTGSLSGYTF.

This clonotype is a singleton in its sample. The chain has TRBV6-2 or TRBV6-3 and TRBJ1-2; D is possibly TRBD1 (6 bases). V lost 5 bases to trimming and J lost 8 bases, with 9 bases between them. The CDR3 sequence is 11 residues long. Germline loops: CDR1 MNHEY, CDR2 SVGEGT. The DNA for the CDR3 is TGTGCCAGCAGTCACGGACAGGGCTACACCTTC. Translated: CASSHGQGYTF.

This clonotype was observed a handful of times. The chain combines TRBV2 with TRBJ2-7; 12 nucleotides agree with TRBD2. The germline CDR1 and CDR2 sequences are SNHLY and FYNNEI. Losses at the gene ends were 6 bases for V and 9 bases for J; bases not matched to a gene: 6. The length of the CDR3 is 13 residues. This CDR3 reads CASRLAGGQGQYV. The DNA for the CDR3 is TGTGCCAGCAGACTAGCGGGGGGTCAGGGGCAGTACGTC.

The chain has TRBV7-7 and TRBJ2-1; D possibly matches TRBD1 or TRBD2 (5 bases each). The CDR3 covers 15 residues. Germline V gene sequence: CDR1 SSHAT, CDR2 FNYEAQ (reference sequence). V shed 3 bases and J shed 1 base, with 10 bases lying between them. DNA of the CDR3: TGTGCCAGCAGCTTCCAGGGAGCGTCCTACAATGAGCAGTTCTTC. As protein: CASSFQGASYNEQFF. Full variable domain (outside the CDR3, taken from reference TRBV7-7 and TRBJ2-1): GAGVSQSPRYKVTKRGQDVTLRCDPISSHATLYWYQQALGQGPEFLTYFNYEAQPDKSGLPSDRFSAERPEGSISTLTIQRTEQRDSAMYRCASSFQGASYNEQFFGPGTRLTVL.

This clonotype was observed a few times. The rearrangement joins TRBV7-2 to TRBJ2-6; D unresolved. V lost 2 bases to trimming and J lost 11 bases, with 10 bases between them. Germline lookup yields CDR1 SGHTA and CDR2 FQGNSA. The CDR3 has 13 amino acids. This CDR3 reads CASSLLARDVLTF. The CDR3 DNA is TGTGCCAGCAGCTTATTGGCCCGGGACGTCCTGACTTTC.

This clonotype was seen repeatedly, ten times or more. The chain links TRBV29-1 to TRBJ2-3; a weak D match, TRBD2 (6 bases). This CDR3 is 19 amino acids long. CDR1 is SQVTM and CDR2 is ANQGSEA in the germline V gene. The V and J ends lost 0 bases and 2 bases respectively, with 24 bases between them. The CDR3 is CSVEDRRGRRFPNTDTQYF. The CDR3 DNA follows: TGCAGCGTTGAAGATCGGCGGGGTCGAAGATTTCCTAACACAGATACGCAGTATTTT.

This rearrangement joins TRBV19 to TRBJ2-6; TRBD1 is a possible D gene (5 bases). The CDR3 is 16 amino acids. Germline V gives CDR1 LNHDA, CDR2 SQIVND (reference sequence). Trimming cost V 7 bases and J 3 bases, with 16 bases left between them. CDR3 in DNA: TGTGCCAGTACGACAGCGTGGAGTGGTGGGGCCAACGTCCTGACTTTC. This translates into CASTTAWSGGANVLTF.

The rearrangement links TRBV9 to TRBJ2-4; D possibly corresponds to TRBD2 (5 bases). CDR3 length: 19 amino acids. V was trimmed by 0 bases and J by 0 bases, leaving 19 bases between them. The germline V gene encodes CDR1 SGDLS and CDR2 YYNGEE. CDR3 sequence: CASSVDPGRHDLAKNIQYF. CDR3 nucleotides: TGTGCCAGCAGCGTAGACCCGGGAAGACACGACCTAGCCAAAAACATTCAGTACTTC.

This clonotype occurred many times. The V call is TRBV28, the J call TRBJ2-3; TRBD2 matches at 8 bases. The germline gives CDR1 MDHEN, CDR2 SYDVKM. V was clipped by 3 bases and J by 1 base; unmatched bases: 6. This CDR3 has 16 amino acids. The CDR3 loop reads CASSLGSAGGTDTQYF. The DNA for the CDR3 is TGTGCCAGCAGTTTGGGGTCAGCGGGGGGCACAGATACGCAGTATTTT. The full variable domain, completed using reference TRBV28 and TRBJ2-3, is DVKVTQSSRYLVKRTGEKVFLECVQDMDHENMFWYRQDPGLGLRLIYFSYDVKMKEKGDIPEGYSVSREKKERFSLILESASTNQTSMYLCASSLGSAGGTDTQYFGPGTRLTVL.

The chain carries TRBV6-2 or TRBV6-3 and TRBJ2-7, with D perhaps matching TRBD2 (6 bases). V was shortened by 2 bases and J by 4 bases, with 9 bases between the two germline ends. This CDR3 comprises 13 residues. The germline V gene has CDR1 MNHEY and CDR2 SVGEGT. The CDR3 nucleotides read TGTGCCAGCAGTTACCGACGGGGGTACGAGCAGTACGTC. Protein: CASSYRRGYEQYV.

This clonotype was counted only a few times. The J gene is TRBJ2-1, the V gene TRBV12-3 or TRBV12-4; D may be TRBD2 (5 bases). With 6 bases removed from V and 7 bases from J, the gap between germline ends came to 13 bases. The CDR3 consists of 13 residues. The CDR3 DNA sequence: TGTGCCAGCAGCGAGCCTCGGGGAAATGAGCAGTTCTTC. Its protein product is CASSEPRGNEQFF.

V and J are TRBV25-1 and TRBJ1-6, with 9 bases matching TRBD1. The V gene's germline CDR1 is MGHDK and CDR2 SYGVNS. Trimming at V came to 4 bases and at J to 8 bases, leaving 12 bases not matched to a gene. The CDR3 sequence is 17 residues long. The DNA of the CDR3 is TGTGCCAGCAGTGCCCTAAAGGGGGACAGGGTGGATTCACCCCTCCACTTT. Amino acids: CASSALKGDRVDSPLHF.

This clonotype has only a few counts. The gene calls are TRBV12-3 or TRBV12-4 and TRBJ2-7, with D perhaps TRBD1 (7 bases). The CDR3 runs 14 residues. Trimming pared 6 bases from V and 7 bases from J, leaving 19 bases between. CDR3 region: CASSPDREVREQYV. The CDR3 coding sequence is TGTGCCAGCAGCCCCGACAGGGAGGTGAGGGAGCAGTACGTC.

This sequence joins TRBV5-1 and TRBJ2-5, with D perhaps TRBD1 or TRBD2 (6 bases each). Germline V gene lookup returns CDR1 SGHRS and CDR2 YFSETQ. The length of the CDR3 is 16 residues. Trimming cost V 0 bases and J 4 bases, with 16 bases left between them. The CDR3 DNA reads TGCGCCAGCAGCTTGGCCCCGGGGGCTGGCCGAGAGACCCAGTACTTC. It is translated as CASSLAPGAGRETQYF. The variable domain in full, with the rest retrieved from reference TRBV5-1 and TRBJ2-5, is KAGVTQTPRYLIKTRGQQVTLSCSPISGHRSVSWYQQTPGQGLQFLFEYFSETQRNKGNFPGRFSGRQFSNSRSEMNVSTLELGDSALYLCASSLAPGAGRETQYFGPGTRLLVL.

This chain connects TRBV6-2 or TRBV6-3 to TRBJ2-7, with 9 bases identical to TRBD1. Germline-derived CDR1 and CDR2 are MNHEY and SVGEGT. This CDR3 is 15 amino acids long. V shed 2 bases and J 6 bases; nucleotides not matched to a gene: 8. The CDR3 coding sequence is TGTGCCAGCAGTTACGGCCGGACAGGGGTAAGCGAGCAGTACGTC. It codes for CASSYGRTGVSEQYV.

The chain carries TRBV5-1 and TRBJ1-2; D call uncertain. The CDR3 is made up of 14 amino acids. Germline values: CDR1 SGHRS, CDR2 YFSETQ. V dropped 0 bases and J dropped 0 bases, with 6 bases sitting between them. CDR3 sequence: CASSLATSNYGYTF. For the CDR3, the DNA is TGCGCCAGCAGCTTGGCGACCTCTAACTATGGCTACACCTTC.

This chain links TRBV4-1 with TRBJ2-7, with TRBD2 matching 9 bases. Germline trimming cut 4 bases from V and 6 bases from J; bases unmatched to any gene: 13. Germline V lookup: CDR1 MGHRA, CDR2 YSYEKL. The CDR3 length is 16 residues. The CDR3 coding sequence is TGCGCCAGCAGCCCTAGACCTAGCGGGGAGTTCGGCGAGCAGTACTTC. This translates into CASSPRPSGEFGEQYF.

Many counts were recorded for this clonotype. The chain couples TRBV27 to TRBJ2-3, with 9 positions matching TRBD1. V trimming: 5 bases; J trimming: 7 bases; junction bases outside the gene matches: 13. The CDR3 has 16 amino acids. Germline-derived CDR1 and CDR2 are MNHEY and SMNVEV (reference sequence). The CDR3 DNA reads TGTGCCAGCAGTAAAGCGGGACAGGGACGTCAATATACGCAGTATTTT. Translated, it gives CASSKAGQGRQYTQYF.

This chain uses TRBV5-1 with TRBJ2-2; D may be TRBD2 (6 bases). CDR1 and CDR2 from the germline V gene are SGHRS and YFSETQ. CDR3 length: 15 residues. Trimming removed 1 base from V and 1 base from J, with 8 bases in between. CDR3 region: CASSLTGLNTGELFF. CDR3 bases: TGCGCCAGCAGCTTGACGGGACTGAACACCGGGGAGCTGTTTTTT.